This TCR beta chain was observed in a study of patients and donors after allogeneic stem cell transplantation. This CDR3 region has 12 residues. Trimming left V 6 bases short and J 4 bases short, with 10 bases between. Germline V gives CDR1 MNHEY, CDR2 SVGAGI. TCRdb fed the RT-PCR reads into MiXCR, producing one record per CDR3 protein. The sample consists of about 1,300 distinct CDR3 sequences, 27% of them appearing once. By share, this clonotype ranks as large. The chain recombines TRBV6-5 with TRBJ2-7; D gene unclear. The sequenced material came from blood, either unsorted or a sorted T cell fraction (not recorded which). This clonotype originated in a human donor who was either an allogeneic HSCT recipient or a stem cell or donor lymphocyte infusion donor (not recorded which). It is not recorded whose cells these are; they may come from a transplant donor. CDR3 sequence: CASSTNSYEQYF. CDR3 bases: TGTGCCAGCAGCACAAACAGTTACGAGCAGTACTTC.